This T cell receptor (beta chain) was observed in a study of T-cell memory formation after mild COVID-19. The study's findings and limits: Researchers found some responding clones in pre-infection memory, a sign that cross-reactive memory joined. Clonal second-wave expansions that peaked on day 37 had unconfirmed SARS-CoV-2 specificity. Whereas later expanders leaned CD4+, clones contracting day 15 to 85 showed a balanced CD4/CD8 makeup.

TCRdb used MiXCR to reprocess the 5' RACE reads, holding one entry per CDR3 protein. The repertoire holds about 190,000 distinct CDR3 sequences, with about a sixth as singletons. The CDR3 spans 16 residues. From germline, CDR1 is SGHRS and CDR2 YFSETQ. V lost 4 bases and J lost 5; bases outside the gene matches: 6. For this clonotype: What it binds is not known.

J is TRBJ2-5 and V is TRBV5-1, with 15 bases aligning to TRBD2. Sequenced input: PBMCs or a T cell subset sorted from them (not recorded which). The TCR comes from an adult woman who had mild COVID-19 (a few samples of this study predate the infection). Cell type and time point are not known. The CDR3 spells CASSAGTSGGHETQYF. The DNA for the CDR3 is TGCGCCAGCAGCGCCGGGACTAGCGGGGGGCACGAGACCCAGTACTTC.